A single sample gave rise to the 26 T cell receptor beta chains below, sequenced in a study of blood T cell repertoires in COVID-19. TCRdb keeps only in-frame clones here, not all; method: immunoSEQ multiplex PCR. The table shows a few hundred thousand clones, with over 75% occurring only once. Sequencing was performed on PBMCs or T cells enriched from blood (not recorded which). These receptors all stem from a woman aged 40 to 50 who had recovered from COVID-19.

This clone was recorded a few times. The chain carries TRBV7-2 and TRBJ1-6; D is unclear. Germline CDR1 SGHTA, CDR2 FQGNSA. Trimming pared 5 bases from V and 8 bases from J, leaving 13 bases between. The CDR3 loop spans 14 amino acids. The CDR3 is CASSVLGVDSPLHF. The CDR3 DNA reads as TGTGCCAGCAGCGTCCTGGGAGTTGATTCACCCCTCCACTTT.

The J gene is TRBJ1-2, the V gene TRBV7-3, with 7 bases aligning to TRBD1. V lost 5 bases, J lost 7 bases, and 13 bases stayed unmatched. Germline-derived CDR1 and CDR2 are SGHTA and FQGTGA. The CDR3 has 15 residues. Here the CDR3 DNA reads TGTGCCAGCAGCCCCACCCCGGACAGGACTCCTGGCTACACCTTC. It codes for CASSPTPDRTPGYTF.

With respect to this clone: The sample contains more than one DNA sequence encoding this CDR3. The chain has TRBV7-2 and TRBJ1-3, with a weak D call TRBD1 (5 bases). Germline CDR1 and CDR2: SGHTA and FQGNSA. The CDR3 sequence is 16 residues long. V was trimmed by 1 base and J by 0 bases, leaving 10 bases between them. In DNA, the CDR3 is TGTGCCAGCAGCTTAGTCGGGGGGAACTCTGGAAACACCATATATTTT. It yields the protein CASSLVGGNSGNTIYF. Full variable domain (remainder filled in from reference TRBV7-2 and TRBJ1-3): GAGVSQSPSNKVTEKGKDVELRCDPISGHTALYWYRQSLGQGLEFLIYFQGNSAPDKSGLPSDRFSAERTGGSVSTLTIQRTQQEDSAVYLCASSLVGGNSGNTIYFGEGSWLTVV.

The chain is built from TRBV9 and TRBJ2-3; 8 nucleotides line up with TRBD2. V was pared by 0 bases and J by 6 bases, with 3 bases of the junction left unmatched. Germline CDR1 reads SGDLS; CDR2 reads YYNGEE. The CDR3 length is 14 residues. The CDR3 spells CASSVDGGADTQYF. The CDR3 DNA reads TGTGCCAGCAGCGTAGACGGGGGGGCTGATACGCAGTATTTT.

The chain is built from TRBV11-2 and TRBJ1-2; TRBD1 matches 11 bases. Germline values: CDR1 SGHAT, CDR2 FQNNGV. This CDR3 region has 18 residues. The trim removed 1 base at V and 3 bases at J, leaving 10 bases unmatched. CDR3 sequence: CASSLGTGQGGRYYGYTF. CDR3 nucleotide sequence: TGTGCCAGCAGCTTAGGGACGGGACAGGGGGGCCGGTACTATGGCTACACCTTC.

As DNA, the CDR3 is TGTGCCAGCAGTTCCTGGACTAGCGCTACTAGCACAGATACGCAGTATTTT. Residues: CASSSWTSATSTDTQYF. This sequence joins TRBV2 and TRBJ2-3, with 9 bases that match TRBD2. V gave up 5 bases and J gave up 0 bases; unmatched junction bases: 9. This CDR3 is 17 amino acids long. Germline lookup yields CDR1 SNHLY and CDR2 FYNNEI.

The chain recombines TRBV9 with TRBJ2-7; a possible D gene is TRBD1 (6 bases). The CDR3 has 14 amino acids. Germline V gives CDR1 SGDLS, CDR2 YYNGEE. V lost 4 bases and J lost 2, with 13 bases in between. As DNA, the CDR3 is TGTGCCAGCAGCCCTTGGACAGATCCCTACGAGCAGTACTTC. Translated: CASSPWTDPYEQYF.

In the case of this clone: The same CDR3 arises from other DNA sequences in this sample as well. The chain joins TRBV9 to TRBJ2-1; D might be TRBD1 (5 bases). The CDR3 spans 12 residues. CDR1 is SGDLS, CDR2 YYNGEE, per germline. The V end lost 8 bases, the J end lost 3 bases, and 9 bases lay between the germline ends. CDR3 amino acids: CASRGGYNEQFF. The CDR3 region has the DNA TGTGCCAGTAGGGGTGGCTACAATGAGCAGTTCTTC.

The chain carries TRBV14 and TRBJ2-7; D unclear. This CDR3 is 16 amino acids long. Deletions cut 1 base from V and 0 bases from J, with 13 bases between. CDR1 and CDR2 from the germline V gene are SGHDN and FVKESK. The CDR3 DNA reads TGTGCCAGCAGCCAAGGTATAGACGCTAGCTCCTACGAGCAGTACTTC. This sequence encodes CASSQGIDASSYEQYF.

This chain joins TRBV11-1 and TRBJ2-7, with TRBD2 matching over 10 bases. Germline V gives CDR1 SGHAT, CDR2 FQDESV (reference sequence). Trimming at V came to 5 bases and at J to 0 bases, leaving 7 bases not matched to a gene. The CDR3 covers 16 residues. As DNA, the CDR3 is TGTGCCAGCAGCCCAAGTCGGACTAGCGGCTCCTACGAGCAGTACTTC. Protein: CASSPSRTSGSYEQYF.

This chain uses TRBV4-1 with TRBJ2-7; TRBD2 matches 8 bases. The CDR3 is 15 residues long. V gave up 0 bases and J gave up 3 bases; unmatched junction bases: 4. Germline-derived CDR1 and CDR2 are MGHRA and YSYEKL. As DNA, the CDR3 is TGCGCCAGCAGCCAAGATCGAGCGGGGGTCTACGAGCAGTACTTC. This gives the protein CASSQDRAGVYEQYF.

This chain connects TRBV19 to TRBJ1-1; the match to TRBD1 covers 12 bases. Germline loops: CDR1 LNHDA, CDR2 SQIVND (reference sequence). The V segment lost 4 bases and the J segment 4 bases; nucleotides outside the gene matches: 10. CDR3 length: 17 residues. The CDR3 DNA follows: TGTGCCAGTAGTAGGGGACAGGGGGCGAGAGGAAGCACTGAAGCTTTCTTT. Amino acids: CASSRGQGARGSTEAFF.

J is TRBJ2-1 and V is TRBV28; possibly TRBD2 for D (5 bases). This CDR3 is 16 amino acids long. Germline values: CDR1 MDHEN, CDR2 SYDVKM. With 5 bases removed from V and 0 bases from J, the gap between germline ends came to 14 bases. CDR3 amino acids: CASSHPSTPSYNEQFF. Written as DNA, the CDR3 is TGTGCCAGCAGTCACCCTAGCACCCCCTCCTACAATGAGCAGTTCTTC.

V and J are TRBV10-1 and TRBJ2-3; TRBD2 might be the D (6 bases). CDR1 is WNHNN and CDR2 is SYGVQD in the germline V gene (reference sequence). V gave up 11 bases and J gave up 0 bases, with 9 bases separating them. The CDR3 totals 12 residues. As DNA, the CDR3 is TGCGCCGAGCGGGTTAGCACAGATACGCAGTATTTT. The encoded protein is CAERVSTDTQYF.

The rearrangement uses TRBV27 and TRBJ2-5, with 10 bases identical to TRBD2. V dropped 4 bases and J dropped 5; count of bases not matched to a gene: 7. The CDR3 runs to 15 residues. CDR1 is MNHEY and CDR2 is SMNVEV in the germline V gene (reference sequence). CDR3 in amino acids: CASSSYTSGAETQYF. CDR3 DNA: TGTGCCAGCAGTTCATATACTAGCGGGGCGGAGACCCAGTACTTC.

V is TRBV6-5 and J is TRBJ2-1, with 8 bases lining up with TRBD2. The CDR3 spans 13 residues. Losses at the gene ends were 6 bases for V and 7 bases for J; bases not matched to a gene: 5. The germline V gene encodes CDR1 MNHEY and CDR2 SVGAGI. CDR3 loop: CASSQRERNEQFF. The CDR3 coding sequence is TGTGCCAGCAGCCAGCGGGAGAGGAATGAGCAGTTCTTC.

The chain combines TRBV11-3 with TRBJ2-1, with D tentatively TRBD2 (5 bases). The CDR3 length is 13 residues. V was clipped by 2 bases and J by 6 bases, with 8 bases between them. Germline V gives CDR1 SGHNT, CDR2 YENEEA. The CDR3 sequence is CASSLLRANEQFF. Here the CDR3 DNA reads TGTGCCAGCAGCTTATTGAGGGCCAATGAGCAGTTCTTC.

The chain links TRBV19 to TRBJ2-6; a possible D gene is TRBD1 (6 bases). This CDR3 comprises 16 residues. Germline-derived CDR1 and CDR2 are LNHDA and SQIVND (reference sequence). V was cut by 5 bases and J by 0 bases, with 11 bases left in between. The CDR3 nucleotides are TGTGCCAGTAGTCGGTCCAGGGGCTCTGGGGCCAACGTCCTGACTTTC. Its translation: CASSRSRGSGANVLTF.

The chain employs TRBV7-9 and TRBJ2-1, with 7 bases matching TRBD2. This CDR3 has 14 amino acids. Germline CDR1 SEHNR, CDR2 FQNEAQ (reference sequence). The V segment lost 5 bases and the J segment 4 bases; nucleotides outside the gene matches: 5. CDR3 DNA sequence: TGTGCCAGCAGCCGAAGGACTAGTTACAATGAGCAGTTCTTC. Protein sequence: CASSRRTSYNEQFF.

This chain uses TRBV9 with TRBJ2-6; D gene ambiguous. Per the germline V gene, CDR1 is SGDLS and CDR2 is YYNGEE. V gave up 2 bases and J gave up 0 bases, with 12 bases separating them. This CDR3 has 17 residues. CDR3 sequence reads: CASSVRVEPSGANVLTF. The CDR3 region has the DNA TGTGCCAGCAGCGTGAGAGTGGAGCCCTCTGGGGCCAACGTCCTGACTTTC.

This clone was observed a few times. V and J are TRBV4-3 and TRBJ2-5; 9 bases map to TRBD1. Germline loops: CDR1 LGHNA, CDR2 YSLEER. The CDR3 is made up of 15 amino acids. V lost 5 bases and J lost 5; bases outside the gene matches: 9. The CDR3 region has the DNA TGCGCCAGCAGCTTCCGGACAGGGGCTGGGGAGACCCAGTACTTC. Translated: CASSFRTGAGETQYF.

V usage is TRBV29-1 and J usage is TRBJ2-1, with D tentatively TRBD1 (5 bases). V lost 4 bases, J lost 2 bases, and 9 bases lay in between. The germline V gene encodes CDR1 SQVTM and CDR2 ANQGSEA. The CDR3 is 13 residues long. The CDR3 loop reads CSVARGPYNEQFF. The CDR3 DNA reads TGCAGCGTTGCAAGGGGCCCCTACAATGAGCAGTTCTTC.

The chain has TRBV13 and TRBJ2-2; D might be TRBD2 (5 bases). CDR1 PRHDT and CDR2 FYEKMQ come from the germline V gene (reference sequence). The CDR3 sequence is 14 residues long. Between the trimmed V and J ends, which lost 8 bases and 8 bases, there was a span of 18 bases. The CDR3 loop is CASSQERVWGELFF. CDR3 in DNA: TGTGCCAGCTCCCAAGAGAGGGTTTGGGGGGAGCTGTTTTTT.

V usage is TRBV3-1 (or the pseudogene TRBV3-2) and J usage is TRBJ2-3; possibly TRBD2 for D (5 bases). CDR3 length: 15 amino acids. Germline CDR1 is LGHDT and CDR2 is YNNKEL (reference sequence). The germline V and J ends were trimmed by 1 base and 4 bases, with 12 bases remaining between them. The DNA for the CDR3 is TGTGCCAGCAGCCAAGCGGCCACCGGGGCAGATACGCAGTATTTT. Protein sequence: CASSQAATGADTQYF.

The chain has TRBV6-5 and TRBJ2-7, with D hard to call. The V gene's germline CDR1 is MNHEY and CDR2 SVGAGI. This CDR3 contains 11 residues. The V end was cut by 4 bases, the J end by 7 bases, with 8 bases between. CDR3 nucleotide sequence: TGTGCCAGCAGTTCCCCGGTAGAGCAGTACTTC. Translating it yields CASSSPVEQYF.

This rearrangement joins TRBV27 to TRBJ2-7; D unresolved. Germline V CDR1 and CDR2: MNHEY, SMNVEV (reference sequence). The CDR3 runs 12 residues. V was clipped by 3 bases and J by 9 bases, with 12 bases between them. CDR3 DNA sequence: TGTGCCAGCAGTTTCCGGTTACGAGGGCAGTACTTC. The encoded protein is CASSFRLRGQYF.